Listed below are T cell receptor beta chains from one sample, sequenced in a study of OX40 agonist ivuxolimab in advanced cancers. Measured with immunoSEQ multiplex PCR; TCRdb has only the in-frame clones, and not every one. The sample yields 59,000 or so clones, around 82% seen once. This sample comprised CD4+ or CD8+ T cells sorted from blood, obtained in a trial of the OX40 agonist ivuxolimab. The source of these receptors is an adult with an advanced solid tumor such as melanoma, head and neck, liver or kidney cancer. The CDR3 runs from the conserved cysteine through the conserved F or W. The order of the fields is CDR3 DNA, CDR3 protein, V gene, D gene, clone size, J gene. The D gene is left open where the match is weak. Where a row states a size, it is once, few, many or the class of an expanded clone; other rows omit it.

cdr3_nt: TGCAGTGAACCTTATGGCTACACCTTC
cdr3_aa: CSEPYGYTF
v_call: TRBV20-1
d_call: NA
clone_size: few
j_call: TRBJ1-2

cdr3_nt: TGTGCCTGGAGTGTGACCGTTGCCTACGAGCAGTACTTC
cdr3_aa: CAWSVTVAYEQYF
v_call: TRBV30
d_call: NA
clone_size: NA
j_call: TRBJ2-7

cdr3_nt: TGTGCCAGCACCGGGCCTGGGACCCGCTACGAGCAGTACTTC
cdr3_aa: CASTGPGTRYEQYF
v_call: TRBV7-9
d_call: NA
clone_size: once
j_call: TRBJ2-7

cdr3_nt: TGTGCCAGCAGCTTAGGGCGGGGCACAGATACGCAGTATTTT
cdr3_aa: CASSLGRGTDTQYF
v_call: TRBV7-2
d_call: NA
clone_size: NA
j_call: TRBJ2-3

cdr3_nt: TGTGCCACCAGCAGAGATAAGAGTTACGAGCAGTACTTC
cdr3_aa: CATSRDKSYEQYF
v_call: TRBV15
d_call: NA
clone_size: NA
j_call: TRBJ2-7

cdr3_nt: TGTGCCAGCAGCTTAGATCTTTACCTGGGGCAAGTCTATGGCTACACCTTC
cdr3_aa: CASSLDLYLGQVYGYTF
v_call: TRBV11-2
d_call: NA
clone_size: NA
j_call: TRBJ1-2

cdr3_nt: TGTGCCAGCAGCTTAGAACAGTCTGGAAACACCATATATTTT
cdr3_aa: CASSLEQSGNTIYF
v_call: TRBV11-2
d_call: NA
clone_size: NA
j_call: TRBJ1-3

cdr3_nt: TGTGCCAGTAGTCCCAGCGGGACCTTAAGGAGTAACTATGGCTACACCTTC
cdr3_aa: CASSPSGTLRSNYGYTF
v_call: TRBV19
d_call: NA
clone_size: few
j_call: TRBJ1-2

cdr3_nt: TGTGCCAGCAGCGGGTCGACTAGCGGATCCCACTACAATGAGCAGTTCTTC
cdr3_aa: CASSGSTSGSHYNEQFF
v_call: TRBV7-2
d_call: TRBD2
clone_size: few
j_call: TRBJ2-1

cdr3_nt: TGTGCCAGCAGCTTGGGCAGTGATCAGCCCCAGCATTTT
cdr3_aa: CASSLGSDQPQHF
v_call: TRBV7-2
d_call: NA
clone_size: NA
j_call: TRBJ1-5

cdr3_nt: TGTGCCAGCAGCCTTGGGACAGGGGGGGCTGGGGCCAACGTCCTGACTTTC
cdr3_aa: CASSLGTGGAGANVLTF
v_call: TRBV5-4
d_call: TRBD1
clone_size: NA
j_call: TRBJ2-6

cdr3_nt: TGTGCCAGCACCCACCGGGACAACAATGAGCAGTTCTTC
cdr3_aa: CASTHRDNNEQFF
v_call: TRBV6-6
d_call: NA
clone_size: NA
j_call: TRBJ2-1

cdr3_nt: TGCGCCAGCAGGGAGAGTTTGGACACTGAAGCTTTCTTT
cdr3_aa: CASRESLDTEAFF
v_call: TRBV10-1
d_call: NA
clone_size: NA
j_call: TRBJ1-1

cdr3_nt: TGTGCCAGCAGCTCCGCGGCGGGAGGCCCAGATACGCAGTATTTT
cdr3_aa: CASSSAAGGPDTQYF
v_call: TRBV11-2
d_call: TRBD2
clone_size: NA
j_call: TRBJ2-3

cdr3_nt: TGTGCCAGCACGACACACCCCACTGAAGCTTTCTTT
cdr3_aa: CASTTHPTEAFF
v_call: TRBV28
d_call: NA
clone_size: NA
j_call: TRBJ1-1

cdr3_nt: TGTGCCACAGAGGGACGGATCTACGAGCAGTACTTC
cdr3_aa: CATEGRIYEQYF
v_call: TRBV28
d_call: NA
clone_size: NA
j_call: TRBJ2-7

cdr3_nt: TGTGCCAGCAGTTTGGGACAGTACGTGACTCAGCCCCAGCATTTT
cdr3_aa: CASSLGQYVTQPQHF
v_call: TRBV28
d_call: TRBD1
clone_size: NA
j_call: TRBJ1-5

cdr3_nt: TGTGCCAGCAGCCCCCACAAGACCGACAGTCCTTTCTTT
cdr3_aa: CASSPHKTDSPFF
v_call: TRBV7-8
d_call: NA
clone_size: NA
j_call: TRBJ1-1

cdr3_nt: TGTGCCAGTAGTATCGGAGACACCCTTTTAGCCAAAAACATTCAGTACTTC
cdr3_aa: CASSIGDTLLAKNIQYF
v_call: TRBV19
d_call: NA
clone_size: NA
j_call: TRBJ2-4

cdr3_nt: TGTGCCAGTAGTAACTCCTGGGACGGCTCTGGAAACACCATATATTTT
cdr3_aa: CASSNSWDGSGNTIYF
v_call: TRBV19
d_call: NA
clone_size: once
j_call: TRBJ1-3

cdr3_nt: TGTGCCAGCAGCGCCCCGGGAGACCGCACAGATACGCAGTATTTT
cdr3_aa: CASSAPGDRTDTQYF
v_call: TRBV6-5
d_call: NA
clone_size: NA
j_call: TRBJ2-3

cdr3_nt: TGTGCCAGCAGCTCCGATCGGGAGCAGTACTTC
cdr3_aa: CASSSDREQYF
v_call: TRBV4-2
d_call: NA
clone_size: NA
j_call: TRBJ2-7

cdr3_nt: TGTGCCAGCAGTGTACGTGCCGGCCGGAGGAATTCACCCCTCCACTTT
cdr3_aa: CASSVRAGRRNSPLHF
v_call: TRBV27
d_call: NA
clone_size: NA
j_call: TRBJ1-6

cdr3_nt: TGTGCCAGCAGGACTCCCTTCAACCTGGGCAATGAGCAGTTCTTC
cdr3_aa: CASRTPFNLGNEQFF
v_call: TRBV6-1
d_call: NA
clone_size: NA
j_call: TRBJ2-1

cdr3_nt: TGTGCCAGCAGCTTGTTGACAGGGGGCTCGAGCTCTGGAAACACCATATATTTT
cdr3_aa: CASSLLTGGSSSGNTIYF
v_call: TRBV11-2
d_call: TRBD1
clone_size: once
j_call: TRBJ1-3

cdr3_nt: TGCGCCAGCAGCTTGGACAGCTATGGCTACACCTTC
cdr3_aa: CASSLDSYGYTF
v_call: TRBV5-1
d_call: NA
clone_size: NA
j_call: TRBJ1-2

cdr3_nt: TGTGCCAGCAGTGAAAGTCCGGGACTAGCTGCCCGTGAGCAGTTCTTC
cdr3_aa: CASSESPGLAAREQFF
v_call: TRBV2
d_call: TRBD2
clone_size: NA
j_call: TRBJ2-1

cdr3_nt: TGTGCCAGCAGCTTAGTAGAGGGGGACTCCTACGAGCAGTACTTC
cdr3_aa: CASSLVEGDSYEQYF
v_call: TRBV7-8
d_call: NA
clone_size: NA
j_call: TRBJ2-7

cdr3_nt: TGTGCCAGTAGTACCCACGGGGTGAGGGAGACCCAGTACTTC
cdr3_aa: CASSTHGVRETQYF
v_call: TRBV19
d_call: NA
clone_size: NA
j_call: TRBJ2-5

cdr3_nt: TGTGCCAGCAGCTTAGACGGGTCCCGAAGGGGCTACACCTTC
cdr3_aa: CASSLDGSRRGYTF
v_call: TRBV7-9
d_call: NA
clone_size: NA
j_call: TRBJ1-2

cdr3_nt: TGTGCCAGCAGGATGGGGGGGACAGATACGCAGTATTTT
cdr3_aa: CASRMGGTDTQYF
v_call: TRBV7-8
d_call: TRBD2
clone_size: NA
j_call: TRBJ2-3

cdr3_nt: TGTGCCAGCAGCCCGAAACGGCGGCTGGGTGAAAAACTGTTTTTT
cdr3_aa: CASSPKRRLGEKLFF
v_call: TRBV7-9
d_call: NA
clone_size: few
j_call: TRBJ1-4

cdr3_nt: TGTGCCAGTAGACCCCGGGGAGGGGGCAGGGAAGGCGCTGAAGCTTTCTTT
cdr3_aa: CASRPRGGGREGAEAFF
v_call: TRBV19
d_call: TRBD1
clone_size: NA
j_call: TRBJ1-1

cdr3_nt: TGTGCCAGCAGCCCCAGGGTTAACACCGGGGAGCTGTTTTTT
cdr3_aa: CASSPRVNTGELFF
v_call: TRBV2
d_call: NA
clone_size: NA
j_call: TRBJ2-2

cdr3_nt: TGTGCCAGCAGTCGGTACTATGGCTACACCTTC
cdr3_aa: CASSRYYGYTF
v_call: TRBV7-2
d_call: NA
clone_size: NA
j_call: TRBJ1-2

cdr3_nt: TGTGCCAGCAGAGGGACAGGAAGAGATGGCTACACCTTC
cdr3_aa: CASRGTGRDGYTF
v_call: TRBV27
d_call: TRBD1
clone_size: NA
j_call: TRBJ1-2

cdr3_nt: TGCGCCAGCAGCTTTGTCCCTTCAGGGGGCGGATCCTACGAGCAGTACTTC
cdr3_aa: CASSFVPSGGGSYEQYF
v_call: TRBV5-1
d_call: TRBD1
clone_size: NA
j_call: TRBJ2-7

cdr3_nt: TGTGCCAGCAGCGGTCGCGTTTCACCCCTCCACTTT
cdr3_aa: CASSGRVSPLHF
v_call: TRBV7-1
d_call: NA
clone_size: NA
j_call: TRBJ1-6

cdr3_nt: TGTGCCAGCAGTTTGAGGGAAAAACTGTTTTTT
cdr3_aa: CASSLREKLFF
v_call: TRBV28
d_call: NA
clone_size: NA
j_call: TRBJ1-4

cdr3_nt: TGTGCCAGCAGCCAAATGGCAGGGGCCTACGAGCAGTACTTC
cdr3_aa: CASSQMAGAYEQYF
v_call: TRBV14
d_call: NA
clone_size: NA
j_call: TRBJ2-7